This TCR beta chain stems from a study of shared clonotypes between healthy human individuals. V lost 3 bases and J lost 8; bases outside the gene matches: 12. The CDR3 has 16 amino acids. Germline lookup yields CDR1 MDHEN and CDR2 SYDVKM. Assay used: immunoSEQ multiplex PCR; TCRdb lists only in-frame clones, some missing. The sample yields hundreds of thousands of clones, 73% seen once. This chain joins TRBV28 and TRBJ2-1; TRBD2 agrees at 8 bases. Sequencing was carried out using memory CD4+ T cells sorted from blood. Subset reported: CD45RA-negative fraction. The sequence derives from a woman aged 30 to 39 in good health. The CDR3 reads CASSFGGASGRDEQFF. CDR3 nucleotide sequence: TGTGCCAGCAGTTTCGGTGGGGCTAGCGGGCGGGATGAGCAGTTCTTC. The variable domain in full, with the rest retrieved from reference TRBV28 and TRBJ2-1, is DVKVTQSSRYLVKRTGEKVFLECVQDMDHENMFWYRQDPGLGLRLIYFSYDVKMKEKGDIPEGYSVSREKKERFSLILESASTNQTSMYLCASSFGGASGRDEQFFGPGTRLTVL.